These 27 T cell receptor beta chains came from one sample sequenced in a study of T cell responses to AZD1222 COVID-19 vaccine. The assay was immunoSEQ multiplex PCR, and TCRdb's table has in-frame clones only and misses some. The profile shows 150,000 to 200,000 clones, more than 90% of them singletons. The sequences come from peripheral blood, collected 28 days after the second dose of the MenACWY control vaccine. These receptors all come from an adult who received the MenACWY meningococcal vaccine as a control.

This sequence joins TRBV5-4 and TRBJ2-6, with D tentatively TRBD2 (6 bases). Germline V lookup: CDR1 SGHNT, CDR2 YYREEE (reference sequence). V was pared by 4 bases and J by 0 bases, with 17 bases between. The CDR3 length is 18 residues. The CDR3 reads CASSLPGLASSGANVLTF. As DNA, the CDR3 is TGTGCCAGCAGCCTGCCGGGACTGGCGAGCTCTGGGGCCAACGTCCTGACTTTC.

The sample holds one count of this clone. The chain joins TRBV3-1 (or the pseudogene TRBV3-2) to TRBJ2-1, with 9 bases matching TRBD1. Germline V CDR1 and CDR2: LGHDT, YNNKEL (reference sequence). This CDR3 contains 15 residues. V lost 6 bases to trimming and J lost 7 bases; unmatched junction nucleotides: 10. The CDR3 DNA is TGTGCCAGCAGTCAGGGACAGGGTTTAGGAAATGAGCAGTTCTTC. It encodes CASSQGQGLGNEQFF.

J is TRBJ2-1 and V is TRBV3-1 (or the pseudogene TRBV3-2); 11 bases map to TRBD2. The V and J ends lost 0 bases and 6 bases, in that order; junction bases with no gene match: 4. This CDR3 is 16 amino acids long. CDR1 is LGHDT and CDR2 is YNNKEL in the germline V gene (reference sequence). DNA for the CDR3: TGTGCCAGCAGCCAAGAACGGCTAGCGGGAGGCAATGAGCAGTTCTTC. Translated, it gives CASSQERLAGGNEQFF.

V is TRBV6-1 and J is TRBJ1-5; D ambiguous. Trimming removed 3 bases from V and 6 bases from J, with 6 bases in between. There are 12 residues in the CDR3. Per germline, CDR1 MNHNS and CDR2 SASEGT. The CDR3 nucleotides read TGTGCCAGCAGTGACAGAGTTCAGCCCCAGCATTTT. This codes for CASSDRVQPQHF.

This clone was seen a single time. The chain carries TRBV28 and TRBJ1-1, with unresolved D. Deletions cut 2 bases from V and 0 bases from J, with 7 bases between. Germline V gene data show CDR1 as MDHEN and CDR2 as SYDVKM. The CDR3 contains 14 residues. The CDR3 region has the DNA TGTGCCAGCAGTTTAACAGATATGAACACTGAAGCTTTCTTT. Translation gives CASSLTDMNTEAFF. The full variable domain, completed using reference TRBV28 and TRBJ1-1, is DVKVTQSSRYLVKRTGEKVFLECVQDMDHENMFWYRQDPGLGLRLIYFSYDVKMKEKGDIPEGYSVSREKKERFSLILESASTNQTSMYLCASSLTDMNTEAFFGQGTRLTVV.

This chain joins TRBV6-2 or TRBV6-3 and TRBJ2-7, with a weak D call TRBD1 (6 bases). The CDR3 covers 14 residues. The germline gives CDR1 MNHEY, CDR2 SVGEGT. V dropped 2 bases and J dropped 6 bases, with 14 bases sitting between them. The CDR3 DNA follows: TGTGCCAGCAGTTACAACAGGGATCCCGGCGAGCAGTACTTC. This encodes CASSYNRDPGEQYF.

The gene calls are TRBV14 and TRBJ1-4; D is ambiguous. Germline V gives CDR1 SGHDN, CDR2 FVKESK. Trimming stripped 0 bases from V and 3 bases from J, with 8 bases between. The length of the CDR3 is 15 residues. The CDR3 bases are TGTGCCAGCAGCCAAGAGAGGCAGTCTAATGAAAAACTGTTTTTT. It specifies CASSQERQSNEKLFF. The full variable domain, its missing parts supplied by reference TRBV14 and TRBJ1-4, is EAGVTQFPSHSVIEKGQTVTLRCDPISGHDNLYWYRRVMGKEIKFLLHFVKESKQDESGMPNNRFLAERTGGTYSTLKVQPAELEDSGVYFCASSQERQSNEKLFFGSGTQLSVL.

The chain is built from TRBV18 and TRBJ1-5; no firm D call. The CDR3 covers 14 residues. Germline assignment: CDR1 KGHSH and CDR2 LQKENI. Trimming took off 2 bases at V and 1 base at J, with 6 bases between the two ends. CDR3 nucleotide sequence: TGTGCCAGCTCACCAGGGGTCAGCAATCAGCCCCAGCATTTT. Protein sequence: CASSPGVSNQPQHF.

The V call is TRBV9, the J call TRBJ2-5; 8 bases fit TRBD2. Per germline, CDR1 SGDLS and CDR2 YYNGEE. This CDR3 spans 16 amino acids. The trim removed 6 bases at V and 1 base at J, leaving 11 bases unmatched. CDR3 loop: CASNVGASGLQETQYF. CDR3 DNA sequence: TGTGCCAGCAATGTCGGGGCTAGCGGGCTCCAAGAGACCCAGTACTTC.

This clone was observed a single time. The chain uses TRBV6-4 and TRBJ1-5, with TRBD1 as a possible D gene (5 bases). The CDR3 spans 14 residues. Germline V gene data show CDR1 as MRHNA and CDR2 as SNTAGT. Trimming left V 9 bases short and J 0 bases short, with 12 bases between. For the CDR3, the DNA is TGTGCCAGGATACAGGTGAATAGCAATCAGCCCCAGCATTTT. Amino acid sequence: CARIQVNSNQPQHF.

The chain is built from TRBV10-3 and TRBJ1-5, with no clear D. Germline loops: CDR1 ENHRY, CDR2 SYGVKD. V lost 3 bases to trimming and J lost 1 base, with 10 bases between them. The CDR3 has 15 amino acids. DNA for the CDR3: TGTGCCATCAGTGAAGGGCAGACAAGCAATCAGCCCCAGCATTTT. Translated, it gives CAISEGQTSNQPQHF.

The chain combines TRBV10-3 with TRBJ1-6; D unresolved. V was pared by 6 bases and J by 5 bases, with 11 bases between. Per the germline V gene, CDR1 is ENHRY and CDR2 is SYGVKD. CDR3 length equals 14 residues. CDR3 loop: CAIRPTADNSPLHF. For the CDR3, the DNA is TGTGCCATCAGACCGACGGCCGATAATTCACCCCTCCACTTT.

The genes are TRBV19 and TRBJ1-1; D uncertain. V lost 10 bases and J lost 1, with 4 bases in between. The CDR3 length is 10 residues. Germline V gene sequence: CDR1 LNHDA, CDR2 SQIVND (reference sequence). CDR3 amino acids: CATRNTEAFF. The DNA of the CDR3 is TGTGCCACTCGGAACACTGAAGCTTTCTTT.

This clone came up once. The CDR3 DNA reads as TGCGCCAGCAGCCCGGCCTGGGGGGGCAAAGAGACCCAGTACTTC. It specifies CASSPAWGGKETQYF. The rearrangement links TRBV5-1 to TRBJ2-5; D perhaps matches TRBD2 (7 bases). This CDR3 has 15 amino acids. Trimming left V 4 bases short and J 3 bases short, with 16 bases between. CDR1 is SGHRS and CDR2 is YFSETQ in the germline V gene.

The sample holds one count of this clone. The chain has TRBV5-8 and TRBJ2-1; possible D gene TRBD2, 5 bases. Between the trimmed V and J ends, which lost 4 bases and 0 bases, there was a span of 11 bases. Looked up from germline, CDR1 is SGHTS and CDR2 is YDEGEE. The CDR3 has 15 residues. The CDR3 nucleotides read TGTGCCAGCAGCAGGGAGCTTAGCTCCTACAATGAGCAGTTCTTC. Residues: CASSRELSSYNEQFF.

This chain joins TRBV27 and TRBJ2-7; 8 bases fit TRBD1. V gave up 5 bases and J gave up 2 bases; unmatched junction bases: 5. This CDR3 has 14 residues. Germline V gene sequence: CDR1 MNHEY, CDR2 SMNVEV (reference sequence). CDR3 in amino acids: CASSAWDRTYEQYF. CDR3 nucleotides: TGTGCCAGCAGTGCCTGGGACAGGACCTACGAGCAGTACTTC.

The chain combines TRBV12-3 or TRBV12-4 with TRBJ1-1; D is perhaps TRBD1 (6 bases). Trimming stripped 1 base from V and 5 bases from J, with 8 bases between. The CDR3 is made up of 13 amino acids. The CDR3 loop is CASSLVTGTEAFF. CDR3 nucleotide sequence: TGTGCCAGCAGTTTAGTTACAGGGACTGAAGCTTTCTTT.

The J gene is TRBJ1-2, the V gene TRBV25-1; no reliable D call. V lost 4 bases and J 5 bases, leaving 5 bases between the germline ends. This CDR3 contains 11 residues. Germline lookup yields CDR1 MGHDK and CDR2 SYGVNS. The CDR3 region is CASSVQYGYTF. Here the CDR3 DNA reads TGTGCCAGCAGTGTTCAATATGGCTACACCTTC.

The CDR3 loop reads CASSPRTSAQETQYF. As DNA, the CDR3 is TGTGCCAGCAGTCCCCGAACTAGCGCCCAAGAGACCCAGTACTTC. The chain employs TRBV28 and TRBJ2-5; 7 nucleotides line up with TRBD2. The trim removed 5 bases at V and 1 base at J, leaving 7 bases unmatched. The CDR3 is made up of 15 amino acids. CDR1 is MDHEN and CDR2 is SYDVKM in the germline V gene. Full variable domain (remainder filled in from reference TRBV28 and TRBJ2-5): DVKVTQSSRYLVKRTGEKVFLECVQDMDHENMFWYRQDPGLGLRLIYFSYDVKMKEKGDIPEGYSVSREKKERFSLILESASTNQTSMYLCASSPRTSAQETQYFGPGTRLLVL.

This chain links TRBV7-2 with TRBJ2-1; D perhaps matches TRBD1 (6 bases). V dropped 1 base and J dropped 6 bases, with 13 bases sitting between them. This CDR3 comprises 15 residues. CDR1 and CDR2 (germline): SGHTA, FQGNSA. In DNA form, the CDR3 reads TGTGCCAGCAGCTTAGGGCCAGGGGCGGCCAATGAGCAGTTCTTC. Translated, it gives CASSLGPGAANEQFF.

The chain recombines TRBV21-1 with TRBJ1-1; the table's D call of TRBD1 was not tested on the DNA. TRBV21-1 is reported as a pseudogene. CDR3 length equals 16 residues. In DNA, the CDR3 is TGTGCCGCTGGCTTAAGGGGGACCCAGATGAACACTGAAGCTTTCTTT. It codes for CAAGLRGTQMNTEAFF.

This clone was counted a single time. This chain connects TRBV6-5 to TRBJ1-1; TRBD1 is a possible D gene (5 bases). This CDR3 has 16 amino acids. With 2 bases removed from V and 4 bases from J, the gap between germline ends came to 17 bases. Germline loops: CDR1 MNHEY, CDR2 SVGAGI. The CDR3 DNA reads TGTGCCAGCAGTTACCGAAACTTTGATCAGGGCACTGAAGCTTTCTTT. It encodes CASSYRNFDQGTEAFF.

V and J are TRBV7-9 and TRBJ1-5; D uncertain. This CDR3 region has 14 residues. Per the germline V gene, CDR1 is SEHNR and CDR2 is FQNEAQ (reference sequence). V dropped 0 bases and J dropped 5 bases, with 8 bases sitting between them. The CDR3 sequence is CASSLADGYQPQHF. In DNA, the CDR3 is TGTGCCAGCAGCTTAGCCGACGGCTATCAGCCCCAGCATTTT.

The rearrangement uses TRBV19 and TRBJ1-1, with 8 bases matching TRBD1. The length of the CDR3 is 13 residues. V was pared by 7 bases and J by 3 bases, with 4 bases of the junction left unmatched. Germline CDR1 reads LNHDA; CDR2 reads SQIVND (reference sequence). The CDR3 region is CASNQGADTEAFF. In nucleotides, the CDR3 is TGTGCCAGTAACCAGGGGGCAGACACTGAAGCTTTCTTT.

This CDR3 is CASSLYQGEGYTF. The CDR3 coding sequence is TGTGCCAGCAGTTTATACCAGGGCGAGGGCTACACCTTC. The chain carries TRBV12-3 or TRBV12-4 and TRBJ1-2, with D possibly TRBD1 on 5 matching bases. CDR3 length: 13 residues. V lost 2 bases to trimming and J lost 8 bases, with 12 bases between them.

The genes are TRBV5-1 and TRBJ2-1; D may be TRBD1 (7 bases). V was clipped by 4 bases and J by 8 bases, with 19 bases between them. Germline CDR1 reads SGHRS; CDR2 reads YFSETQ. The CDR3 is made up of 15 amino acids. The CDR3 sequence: CASSGRQGGRYEQFF. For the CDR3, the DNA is TGCGCCAGCAGCGGACGACAGGGTGGGAGGTATGAGCAGTTCTTC. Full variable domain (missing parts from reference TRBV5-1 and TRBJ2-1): KAGVTQTPRYLIKTRGQQVTLSCSPISGHRSVSWYQQTPGQGLQFLFEYFSETQRNKGNFPGRFSGRQFSNSRSEMNVSTLELGDSALYLCASSGRQGGRYEQFFGPGTRLTVL.

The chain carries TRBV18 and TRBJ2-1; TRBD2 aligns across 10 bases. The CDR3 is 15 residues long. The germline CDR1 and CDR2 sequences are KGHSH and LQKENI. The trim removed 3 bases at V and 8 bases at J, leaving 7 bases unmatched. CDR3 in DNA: TGTGCCAGCTCACCCGCTAGCGGGAGTGGCGATGAGCAGTTCTTC. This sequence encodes CASSPASGSGDEQFF.